These 15 T cell receptor beta chains share one sample of origin, sequenced in a study of immune evolution from preneoplasia to lung adenocarcinoma. This table comes from immunoSEQ multiplex PCR, and its TCRdb copy is limited to in-frame clones, with some not included. The sample holds about 4,900 clones, about four fifths seen once. Sequenced material: FFPE adjacent normal lung tissue. The receptors derive from a donor at least 70 years old with lung adenocarcinoma.

V is TRBV10-3 and J is TRBJ2-5; D might be TRBD2 (6 bases). The length of the CDR3 is 13 residues. With 8 bases removed from V and 4 bases from J, the gap between germline ends came to 14 bases. Looked up from germline, CDR1 is ENHRY and CDR2 is SYGVKD. The CDR3: CAIGRDDGETQYF. CDR3 sequence (DNA): TGTGCCATCGGGCGGGATGACGGAGAGACCCAGTACTTC.

The CDR3 loop reads CASSSGQGTGELFF. CDR3 nucleotides: TGTGCCAGCAGCTCGGGACAGGGAACCGGGGAGCTGTTTTTT. The chain employs TRBV7-3 and TRBJ2-2; 9 bases are a match to TRBD1. V was clipped by 4 bases and J by 5 bases; unmatched bases: 2. The CDR3 extends over 14 amino acids. Per germline, CDR1 SGHTA and CDR2 FQGTGA.

The V and J genes are TRBV30 and TRBJ1-4; D remains unclear. The germline gives CDR1 GTSNPN, CDR2 SVGIG (reference sequence). The CDR3 sequence is 14 residues long. Between the trimmed V and J ends, which lost 0 bases and 4 bases, there was a span of 9 bases. CDR3 nucleotides: TGTGCCTGGAGTGTACGGGCGCTTAATGAAAAACTGTTTTTT. Its translation is CAWSVRALNEKLFF. Variable domain in full (rest from reference TRBV30 and TRBJ1-4): SQTIHQWPATLVQPVGSPLSLECTVEGTSNPNLYWYRQAAGRGLQLLFYSVGIGQISSEVPQNLSASRPQDRQFILSSKKLLLSDSGFYLCAWSVRALNEKLFFGSGTQLSVL.

This clone has only a few counts. CDR3 loop: CASSIGTSGDSYEQYF. The CDR3 DNA reads as TGTGCCAGTAGTATCGGGACTAGCGGGGACTCCTACGAGCAGTACTTC. V usage is TRBV19 and J usage is TRBJ2-7; 13 nucleotides line up with TRBD2. The trim removed 3 bases at V and 0 bases at J, leaving 2 bases unmatched. There are 16 residues in the CDR3. The V gene's germline CDR1 is LNHDA and CDR2 SQIVND (reference sequence).

The V gene is TRBV5-8, the J gene TRBJ2-7; 14 positions agree with TRBD2. Germline assignment: CDR1 SGHTS and CDR2 YDEGEE. CDR3 length: 15 residues. V trimming: 5 bases; J trimming: 7 bases; junction bases outside the gene matches: 8. The DNA of the CDR3 is TGTGCCAGCAGTCCGGGACTAGCGGGAGTTGAAGAGCAGTACTTC. Encoded protein: CASSPGLAGVEEQYF.

The chain carries TRBV30 and TRBJ1-2; 7 bases are a match to TRBD1. CDR1 and CDR2 from the germline V gene are GTSNPN and SVGIG (reference sequence). The CDR3 is 14 amino acids. V lost 3 bases to trimming and J lost 6 bases; unmatched junction nucleotides: 10. CDR3 residues: CAWRSRSGGHGYTF. CDR3 nucleotide sequence: TGTGCCTGGAGAAGTCGCTCAGGGGGGCATGGCTACACCTTC.

The CDR3 loop reads CASSLERGQDRAFF. The CDR3 DNA sequence: TGCGCCAGCAGCTTGGAAAGGGGGCAGGACAGAGCTTTCTTT. The chain combines TRBV5-1 with TRBJ1-1; 7 bases are shared with TRBD1. This CDR3 region has 14 residues. V shed 0 bases and J 10 bases; nucleotides not matched to a gene: 9. CDR1 is SGHRS and CDR2 is YFSETQ in the germline V gene.

The J gene is TRBJ2-7, the V gene TRBV5-4; 8 nucleotides agree with TRBD2. J lost 6 bases, V lost 1 base, and 6 bases had no gene match. CDR3 length: 14 residues. CDR1 is SGHNT and CDR2 is YYREEE in the germline V gene (reference sequence). The CDR3 here is CASSLSETSAEQYF. The CDR3 bases are TGTGCCAGCAGCTTGTCCGAGACTAGCGCCGAGCAGTACTTC.

The chain couples TRBV28 to TRBJ1-2, with D hard to call. This CDR3 comprises 12 residues. Trimming shortened V by 2 bases and J by 4 bases, and 5 bases separated the two germline ends. Looked up from germline, CDR1 is MDHEN and CDR2 is SYDVKM. The CDR3 reads CASSLDGYGYTF. The CDR3 nucleotides are TGTGCCAGCAGTTTAGATGGCTATGGCTACACCTTC.

This clone was observed a few times. CDR3: CSVGAGGNFYEQYF. CDR3 nucleotides: TGCAGCGTTGGTGCAGGGGGGAATTTCTACGAGCAGTACTTC. This rearrangement joins TRBV29-1 to TRBJ2-7; D is possibly TRBD1 (7 bases). Trimming took 4 bases from V and 3 from J, leaving 16 bases between them. This CDR3 spans 14 amino acids. The V gene's germline CDR1 is SQVTM and CDR2 ANQGSEA.

V usage is TRBV19 and J usage is TRBJ1-5; 7 bases are shared with TRBD1. J gave up 5 bases and V 4 bases, and 5 bases lay outside the gene matches. Germline loops: CDR1 LNHDA, CDR2 SQIVND (reference sequence). This CDR3 region has 14 residues. The CDR3 sequence is CASSKTGEHQPQHF. The CDR3 nucleotides are TGTGCCAGTAGTAAAACAGGGGAGCATCAGCCCCAGCATTTT.

CDR3 sequence reads: CATQREIHEQYF. CDR3 DNA: TGTGCCACCCAGCGGGAGATACACGAGCAGTACTTC. The chain carries TRBV9 and TRBJ2-7; 8 nucleotides align to TRBD2. Germline V lookup: CDR1 SGDLS, CDR2 YYNGEE. This CDR3 is 12 amino acids long. The junction had 7 bases not matched to a gene; V was cut back by 9 bases and J by 5 bases.

The chain uses TRBV6-1 and TRBJ1-2; D is unresolved. Germline V gene sequence: CDR1 MNHNS, CDR2 SASEGT. This CDR3 region has 14 residues. The V end lost 4 bases, the J end lost 3 bases, and 12 bases lay between the germline ends. DNA for the CDR3: TGTGCCAGCAGTGGGATGCGCAGCTACTATGGCTACACCTTC. It encodes CASSGMRSYYGYTF.

The V and J genes are TRBV6-4 and TRBJ1-1, with D hard to call. Germline-derived CDR1 and CDR2 are MRHNA and SNTAGT. Trimming cost V 6 bases and J 2 bases, with 10 bases left between them. The CDR3 length is 13 residues. CDR3 in DNA: TGTGCCAGCAGGGCTAGCCCTAACACTGAAGCTTTCTTT. Protein: CASRASPNTEAFF.

V is TRBV5-8 and J is TRBJ2-3; 7 bases line up with TRBD2. The germline CDR1 and CDR2 sequences are SGHTS and YDEGEE. The CDR3 runs to 14 residues. The V segment lost 1 base and the J segment 5 bases; nucleotides outside the gene matches: 4. CDR3 region: CASSLMLAEDTQYF. DNA of the CDR3: TGTGCCAGCAGCTTGATGCTAGCGGAAGATACGCAGTATTTT.